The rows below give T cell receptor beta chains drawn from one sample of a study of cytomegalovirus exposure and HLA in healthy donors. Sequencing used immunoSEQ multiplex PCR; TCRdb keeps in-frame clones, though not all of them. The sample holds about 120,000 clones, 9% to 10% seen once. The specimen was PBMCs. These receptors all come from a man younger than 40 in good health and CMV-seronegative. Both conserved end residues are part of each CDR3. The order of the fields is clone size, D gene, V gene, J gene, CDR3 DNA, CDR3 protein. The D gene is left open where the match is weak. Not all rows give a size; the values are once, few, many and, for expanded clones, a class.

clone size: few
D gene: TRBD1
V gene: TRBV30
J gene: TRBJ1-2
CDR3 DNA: TGTGCCTGGAGCGGGACAGCTACTAACTATGGCTACACCTTC
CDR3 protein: CAWSGTATNYGYTF

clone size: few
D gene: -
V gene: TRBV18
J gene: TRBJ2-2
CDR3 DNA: TGTGCCAGCTCATCCCAGTCCCCAGGCGGGCTCGCCGGGGAGCTGTTTTTT
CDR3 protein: CASSSQSPGGLAGELFF

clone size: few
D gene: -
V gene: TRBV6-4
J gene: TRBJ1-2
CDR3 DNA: TGTGCCAGCAGACCTACAGGGACTACTAACTATGGCTACACCTTC
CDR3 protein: CASRPTGTTNYGYTF

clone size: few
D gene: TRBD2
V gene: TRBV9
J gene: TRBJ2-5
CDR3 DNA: TGTGCCAGCAGCGTAGCTTTGGGGGAGGGCCTCTTAGAGACCCAGTACTTC
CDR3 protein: CASSVALGEGLLETQYF

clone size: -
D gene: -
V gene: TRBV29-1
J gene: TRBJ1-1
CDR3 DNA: TGCAGCGAGCGGGACGGGCGGAACACTGAAGCTTTCTTT
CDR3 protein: CSERDGRNTEAFF

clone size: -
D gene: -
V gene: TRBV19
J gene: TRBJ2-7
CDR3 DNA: TGTGCCAGTAGTGAGGGCTTCTCCTACGAGCAGTACTTC
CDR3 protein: CASSEGFSYEQYF

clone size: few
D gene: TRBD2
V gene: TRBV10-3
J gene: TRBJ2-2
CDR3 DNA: TGTGCCATCAGTGAGCGGGGGGGCGGGACCGGGGAGCTGTTTTTT
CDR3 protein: CAISERGGGTGELFF

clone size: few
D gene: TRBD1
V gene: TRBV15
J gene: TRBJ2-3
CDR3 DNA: TGTGCCACCAGCAGAGCACAGGGGGCTAGGGATACGCAGTATTTT
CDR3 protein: CATSRAQGARDTQYF

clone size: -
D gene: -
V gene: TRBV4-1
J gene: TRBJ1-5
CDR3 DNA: TGCGCCAGCAGCCAAGAATTCAGGGGTGGTCAGCCCCAGCATTTT
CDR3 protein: CASSQEFRGGQPQHF

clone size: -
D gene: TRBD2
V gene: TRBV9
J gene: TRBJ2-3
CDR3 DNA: TGTGCCAGCAGCGTCTCCGGGGGGGGGCGGGATACGCAGTATTTT
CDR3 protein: CASSVSGGGRDTQYF